A selection of T cell receptor beta chains follows, all from one sample in a study of cytomegalovirus exposure and HLA in healthy donors. Data came from immunoSEQ multiplex PCR; TCRdb stores just in-frame clones and leaves some out. The profile covers around 130,000 clones, with roughly 71% appearing a single time and about 2.8% taken by the ten largest. Source material: PBMCs. These receptors were taken from a woman aged 35 to 49 in good health and CMV-seropositive. The CDR3 runs from the conserved cysteine through the conserved F or W. Each record gives: V gene, clone size, D gene, J gene, CDR3 protein, CDR3 DNA. A D gene is named only where the DNA matches it firmly. A row's size may be missing; if present it is once, few, many or a size class.

V: TRBV6-1
size: .
D: TRBD1
J: TRBJ2-7
CDR3: CASSPSGTGAYEQYF
DNA: TGTGCCAGCAGTCCTTCTGGGACAGGGGCTTACGAGCAGTACTTC

V: TRBV19
size: .
D: .
J: TRBJ1-2
CDR3: CASSPPREVDGYTF
DNA: TGTGCCAGTAGTCCTCCACGGGAAGTGGATGGCTACACCTTC

V: TRBV4-2
size: .
D: .
J: TRBJ2-7
CDR3: CASSQSSYEQYF
DNA: TGTGCCAGCAGCCAGAGCTCCTACGAGCAGTACTTC

V: TRBV9
size: once
D: TRBD2
J: TRBJ2-2
CDR3: CASSTLAGVSGELFF
DNA: TGTGCCAGCAGCACACTAGCGGGAGTGAGCGGGGAGCTGTTTTTT

V: TRBV18
size: once
D: TRBD1
J: TRBJ2-7
CDR3: CASSPRGRTYEQYF
DNA: TGTGCCAGCTCACCCAGGGGGCGCACCTACGAGCAGTACTTC

V: TRBV7-9
size: once
D: TRBD1
J: TRBJ2-7
CDR3: CASSRTGGDTYEQYF
DNA: TGTGCCAGCAGCCGTACAGGGGGCGATACCTACGAGCAGTACTTC

V: TRBV27
size: .
D: TRBD1
J: TRBJ1-5
CDR3: CASSPGQGWIQPQHF
DNA: TGTGCCAGCAGCCCCGGACAGGGTTGGATCCAGCCCCAGCATTTT

V: TRBV2
size: .
D: TRBD2
J: TRBJ2-7
CDR3: CASRVGLAGAYEQYF
DNA: TGTGCCAGCAGGGTGGGACTAGCGGGGGCCTACGAGCAGTACTTC

V: TRBV19
size: .
D: .
J: TRBJ1-3
CDR3: CASSTGGNTIYF
DNA: TGTGCCAGTAGTACGGGAGGAAACACCATATATTTT

V: TRBV27
size: few
D: TRBD2
J: TRBJ2-1
CDR3: CASSPTTSGIGNEQFF
DNA: TGTGCCAGCAGTCCCACAACTAGCGGGATAGGGAATGAGCAGTTCTTC

V: TRBV28
size: .
D: TRBD2
J: TRBJ2-7
CDR3: CASSLGLASSYEQYF
DNA: TGTGCCAGCAGCCTGGGACTAGCGAGCTCCTACGAGCAGTACTTC

V: TRBV7-9
size: .
D: .
J: TRBJ1-2
CDR3: CASSDRDLYGYTF
DNA: TGTGCCAGCAGCGACCGGGACTTATATGGCTACACCTTC

V: TRBV18
size: .
D: .
J: TRBJ1-1
CDR3: CASSPQERHANTEAFF
DNA: TGTGCCAGCTCACCACAGGAGAGGCACGCGAACACTGAAGCTTTCTTT

V: TRBV18
size: .
D: .
J: TRBJ2-5
CDR3: CASSPRQEQETQYF
DNA: TGTGCCAGCTCACCCAGACAGGAACAAGAGACCCAGTACTTC

V: TRBV27
size: .
D: TRBD1
J: TRBJ1-1
CDR3: CASSLSTGATEAFF
DNA: TGTGCCAGCAGTTTATCGACAGGGGCCACTGAAGCTTTCTTT

V: TRBV28
size: .
D: .
J: TRBJ1-1
CDR3: CASSLARGVTEAFF
DNA: TGTGCCAGCAGTTTAGCCAGGGGAGTAACTGAAGCTTTCTTT

V: TRBV7-9
size: .
D: .
J: TRBJ1-6
CDR3: CASRANRDNSYNSPLHF
DNA: TGTGCCAGCAGGGCTAACCGGGACAACTCCTATAATTCACCCCTCCACTTT

V: TRBV7-9
size: few
D: TRBD1
J: TRBJ2-6
CDR3: CATGTGAGANVLTF
DNA: TGTGCCACCGGGACAGGGGCCGGGGCCAACGTCCTGACTTTC

V: TRBV9
size: .
D: TRBD2
J: TRBJ2-7
CDR3: CASSVAPTSGRGEQYF
DNA: TGTGCCAGCAGCGTAGCCCCGACTAGCGGGAGAGGGGAGCAGTACTTC

V: TRBV29-1
size: .
D: TRBD1
J: TRBJ1-2
CDR3: CSVEGTGGADYGYTF
DNA: TGCAGCGTTGAAGGTACAGGGGGCGCGGACTATGGCTACACCTTC

V: TRBV29-1
size: .
D: .
J: TRBJ2-7
CDR3: CSFFDGRGSSYEQYF
DNA: TGCAGCTTCTTCGATGGGAGGGGGTCCTCTTACGAGCAGTACTTC

V: TRBV28
size: few
D: TRBD2
J: TRBJ2-7
CDR3: CASSLWTSGLYEQYF
DNA: TGTGCCAGCAGTTTATGGACTAGCGGGCTCTACGAGCAGTACTTC

V: TRBV28
size: few
D: .
J: TRBJ2-1
CDR3: CASSPQRVYHNEQFF
DNA: TGTGCCAGCAGCCCTCAGAGGGTCTACCACAATGAGCAGTTCTTC

V: TRBV28
size: .
D: .
J: TRBJ2-3
CDR3: CASSLPSPDTQYF
DNA: TGTGCCAGCAGTTTGCCTAGCCCAGATACGCAGTATTTT